This T cell receptor (beta chain) was obtained from a study of OX40 agonist ivuxolimab in advanced cancers. Study details: Dose-escalation patients had hepatocellular carcinoma, melanoma, renal cell or head and neck cancer. It was permissible to have had prior anti-PD-1, anti-PD-L1 or anti-CTLA-4 therapy, and over 35% had some.

The method was immunoSEQ multiplex PCR; TCRdb's version includes in-frame clones alone and lacks a portion of them. This table holds around 70,000 clones, roughly 85% found once. CDR1 and CDR2 from the germline V gene are SGDLS and YYNGEE. V was clipped by 1 base and J by 0 bases, with 18 bases between them. This CDR3 is built from 18 residues. Sample: CD4+ or CD8+ T cells sorted from blood, taken in a trial of the OX40 agonist ivuxolimab. This receptor was identified in an adult with an advanced solid tumor such as melanoma, head and neck, liver or kidney cancer. The gene calls are TRBV9 and TRBJ2-3; tentative D call: TRBD2 (5 bases). The CDR3 region is CASSVSTPSRTSTDTQYF. The CDR3 region has the DNA TGTGCCAGCAGCGTATCTACCCCCTCCAGGACTAGCACAGATACGCAGTATTTT.